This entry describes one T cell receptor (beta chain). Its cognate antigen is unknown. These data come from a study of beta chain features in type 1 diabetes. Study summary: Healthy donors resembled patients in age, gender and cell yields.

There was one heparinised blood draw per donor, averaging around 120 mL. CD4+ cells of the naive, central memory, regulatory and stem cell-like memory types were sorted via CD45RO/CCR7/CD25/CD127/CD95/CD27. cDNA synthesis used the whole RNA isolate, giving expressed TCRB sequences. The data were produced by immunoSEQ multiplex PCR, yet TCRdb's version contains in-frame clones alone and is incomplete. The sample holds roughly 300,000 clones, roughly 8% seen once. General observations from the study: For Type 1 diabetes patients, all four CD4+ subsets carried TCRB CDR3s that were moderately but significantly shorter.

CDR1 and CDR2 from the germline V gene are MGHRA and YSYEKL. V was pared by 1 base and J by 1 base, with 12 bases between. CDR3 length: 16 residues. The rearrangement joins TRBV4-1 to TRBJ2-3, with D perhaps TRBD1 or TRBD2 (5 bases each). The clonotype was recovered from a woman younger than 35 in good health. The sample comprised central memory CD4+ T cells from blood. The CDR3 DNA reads TGCGCCAGCAGCCAAGGTTGGGGACGTGGCACAGATACGCAGTATTTT. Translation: CASSQGWGRGTDTQYF.